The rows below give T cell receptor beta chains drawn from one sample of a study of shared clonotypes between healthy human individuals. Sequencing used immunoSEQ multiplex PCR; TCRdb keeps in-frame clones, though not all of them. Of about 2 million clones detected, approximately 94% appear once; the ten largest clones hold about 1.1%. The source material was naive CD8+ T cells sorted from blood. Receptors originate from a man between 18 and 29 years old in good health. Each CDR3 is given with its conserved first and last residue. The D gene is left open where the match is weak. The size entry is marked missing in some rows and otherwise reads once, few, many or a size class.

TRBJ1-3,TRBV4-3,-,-,CASSLTSPGYTIYF,TGCGCCAGCAGCCTTACTTCCCCCGGGTACACCATATATTTT
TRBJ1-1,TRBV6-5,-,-,CASSYGSITEAFF,TGTGCCAGCAGTTACGGGTCAATAACTGAAGCTTTCTTT
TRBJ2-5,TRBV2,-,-,CASSEALTAYQETQYF,TGTGCCAGCAGTGAAGCACTGACAGCGTACCAAGAGACCCAGTACTTC
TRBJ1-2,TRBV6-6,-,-,CASSYDTFGYGYTF,TGTGCCAGCAGTTACGACACCTTCGGATATGGCTACACCTTC
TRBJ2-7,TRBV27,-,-,CASSQQQVNARYEQYF,TGTGCCAGCAGTCAACAACAGGTAAATGCACGCTACGAGCAGTACTTC
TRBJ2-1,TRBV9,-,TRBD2,CASSLSGRSYNEQFF,TGTGCCAGCAGCCTTAGCGGGAGATCCTACAATGAGCAGTTCTTC
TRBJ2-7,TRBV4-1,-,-,CASSQRVAVVYEQYF,TGCGCCAGCAGCCAGCGGGTCGCCGTGGTTTACGAGCAGTACTTC
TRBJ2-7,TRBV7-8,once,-,CASSTGPSYEQYF,TGTGCCAGCAGTACGGGACCGTCCTACGAGCAGTACTTC
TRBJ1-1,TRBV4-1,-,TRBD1,CASSHSTGGAKMNTEAFF,TGCGCCAGCAGCCACTCGACAGGGGGCGCAAAAATGAACACTGAAGCTTTCTTT
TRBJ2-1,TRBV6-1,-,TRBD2,CASSEIAGPSSYNEQFF,TGTGCCAGCAGTGAAATAGCGGGACCGAGCTCCTACAATGAGCAGTTCTTC
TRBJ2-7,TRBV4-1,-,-,CASSQEWPDEQYF,TGCGCCAGCAGCCAAGAATGGCCGGACGAGCAGTACTTC
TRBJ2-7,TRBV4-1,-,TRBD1,CASSQQGASYEQYF,TGCGCCAGCAGCCAGCAGGGGGCCTCCTACGAGCAGTACTTC
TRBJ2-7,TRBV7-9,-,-,CASSLGSGGGEQYF,TGTGCCAGCAGCTTAGGGTCAGGGGGAGGCGAGCAGTACTTC
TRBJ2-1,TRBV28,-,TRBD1,CASRPGTDEKGNEQFF,TGTGCCAGCAGACCCGGGACAGATGAAAAGGGCAATGAGCAGTTCTTC
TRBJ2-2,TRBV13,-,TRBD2,CASSLGGTSGLTGELFF,TGTGCCAGCAGCTTAGGGGGGACTAGCGGCCTCACCGGGGAGCTGTTTTTT
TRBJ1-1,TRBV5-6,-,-,CASRVGGTEAFF,TGTGCCAGCAGGGTCGGGGGCACTGAAGCTTTCTTT
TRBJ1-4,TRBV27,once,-,CASSFAGSEKLFF,TGTGCCAGCAGTTTTGCAGGGAGTGAAAAACTGTTTTTT
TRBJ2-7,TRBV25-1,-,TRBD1,CASSETGVEQYF,TGTGCCAGCAGTGAAACAGGGGTCGAGCAGTACTTC
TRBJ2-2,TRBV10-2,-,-,CASSYNSGELFF,TGCGCCAGCAGTTATAATTCCGGGGAGCTGTTTTTT
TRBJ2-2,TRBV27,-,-,CASSFQLNTGELFF,TGTGCCAGCAGTTTTCAGCTAAACACCGGGGAGCTGTTTTTT
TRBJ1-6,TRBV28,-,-,CASSRLDSSYNSPLHF,TGTGCCAGCAGTCGCCTCGATAGCTCCTATAATTCACCCCTCCACTTT
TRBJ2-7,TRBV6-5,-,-,CAIGAAESAEQYF,TGTGCCATCGGAGCGGCTGAGTCGGCTGAGCAGTACTTC
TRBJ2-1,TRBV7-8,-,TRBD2,CASSHGLAGALYNEQFF,TGTGCCAGCAGCCATGGGCTAGCGGGGGCCCTCTACAATGAGCAGTTCTTC
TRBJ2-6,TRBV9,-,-,CASRDDISGANVLTF,TGTGCCAGCAGAGATGACATCTCTGGGGCCAACGTCCTGACTTTC
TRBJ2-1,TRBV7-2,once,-,CASSLLSHRNEQFF,TGTGCCAGCAGCCTGCTCTCGCACCGCAATGAGCAGTTCTTC
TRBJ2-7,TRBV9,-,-,CASSVGDWGLSTYEQYF,TGTGCCAGCAGCGTAGGTGATTGGGGGCTTTCCACCTACGAGCAGTACTTC
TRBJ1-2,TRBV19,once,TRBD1,CASSPPGTGDNYGYTF,TGTGCCAGTAGTCCCCCCGGGACAGGCGACAACTATGGCTACACCTTC
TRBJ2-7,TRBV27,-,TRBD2,CASRRGGSLNEQYF,TGTGCCAGCAGGCGGGGCGGGAGTCTCAACGAGCAGTACTTC
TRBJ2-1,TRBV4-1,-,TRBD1,CASSQEPGGEYNEQFF,TGCGCCAGCAGCCAAGAGCCAGGGGGAGAATACAATGAGCAGTTCTTC
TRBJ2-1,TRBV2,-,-,CASSEGLEIGRGAMDEQFF,TGTGCCAGCAGTGAGGGTTTAGAAATTGGCCGGGGGGCCATGGATGAGCAGTTCTTC
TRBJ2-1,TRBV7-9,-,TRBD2,CASSLTSGGLTYNEQFF,TGTGCCAGCAGCTTGACTAGCGGGGGGCTTACCTACAATGAGCAGTTCTTC
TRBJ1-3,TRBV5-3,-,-,CARSFDGDSGNTIYF,TGTGCCAGAAGCTTTGACGGGGACTCTGGAAACACCATATATTTT
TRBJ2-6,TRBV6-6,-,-,CASSYPREGANVLTF,TGTGCCAGCAGTTACCCAAGGGAGGGGGCCAACGTCCTGACTTTC
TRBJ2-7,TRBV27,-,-,CASSLTLFRSSYEQYF,TGTGCCAGCAGTTTAACCCTATTTAGGAGCTCCTACGAGCAGTACTTC
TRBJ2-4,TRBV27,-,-,CASSSVEAKNIQYF,TGTGCCAGCAGCTCCGTGGAGGCCAAAAACATTCAGTACTTC
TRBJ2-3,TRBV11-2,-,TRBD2,CASSTIAGLTDTQYF,TGTGCCAGCAGCACGATAGCGGGACTAACAGATACGCAGTATTTT
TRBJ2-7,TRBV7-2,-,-,CASSPSVSTISYEQYF,TGTGCCAGCAGCCCATCTGTTAGTACCATCTCCTACGAGCAGTACTTC
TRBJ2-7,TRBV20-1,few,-,CSARTSYEQYF,TGCAGTGCTCGAACGTCTTACGAGCAGTACTTC
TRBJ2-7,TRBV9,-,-,CASSLGAGYEQYF,TGTGCCAGCAGTCTCGGGGCCGGCTACGAGCAGTACTTC
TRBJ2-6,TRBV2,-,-,CAGGTGSGANVLTF,TGTGCCGGGGGTACAGGGTCTGGGGCCAACGTCCTGACTTTC
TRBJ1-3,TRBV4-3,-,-,CASSPSRQSGNTIYF,TGCGCCAGCAGCCCATCTCGACAGTCTGGAAACACCATATATTTT
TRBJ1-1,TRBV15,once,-,CATSFYPDSGNTEAFF,TGTGCCACCAGCTTTTATCCGGACAGTGGTAACACTGAAGCTTTCTTT
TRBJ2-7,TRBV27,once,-,CASSFRALAEQYF,TGTGCCAGCAGTTTCCGGGCGCTAGCAGAGCAGTACTTC
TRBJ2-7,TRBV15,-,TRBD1,CATSIRTGQNYEQYF,TGTGCCACCAGCATAAGGACAGGGCAAAACTACGAGCAGTACTTC
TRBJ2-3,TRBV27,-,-,CASSSTTARGTDTQYF,TGTGCCAGCAGTTCCACGACAGCCCGGGGGACAGATACGCAGTATTTT
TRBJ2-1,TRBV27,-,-,CASSPSLGYNEQFF,TGTGCCAGCAGTCCCTCGCTAGGCTACAATGAGCAGTTCTTC
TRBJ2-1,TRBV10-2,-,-,CASSESPSPASYNEQFF,TGCGCCAGCAGTGAGTCACCCTCGCCGGCCTCCTACAATGAGCAGTTCTTC
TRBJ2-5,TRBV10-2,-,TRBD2,CASSHSGGAGETQYF,TGCGCCAGCAGTCATAGCGGGGGGGCGGGGGAGACCCAGTACTTC
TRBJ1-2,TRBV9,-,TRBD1,CASSVGTGVAGYTF,TGTGCCAGCAGCGTCGGGACAGGGGTAGCGGGCTACACCTTC
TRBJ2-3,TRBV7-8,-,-,CASSPPPDTQYF,TGTGCCAGCAGCCCACCCCCAGATACGCAGTATTTT
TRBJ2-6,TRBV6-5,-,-,CASSATVAGANVLTF,TGTGCCAGCAGTGCTACGGTAGCTGGGGCCAACGTCCTGACTTTC
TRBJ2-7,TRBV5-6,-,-,CASSPGGVVNSQYF,TGTGCCAGCAGCCCAGGCGGGGTCGTTAATTCGCAGTACTTC
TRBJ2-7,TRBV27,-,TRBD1,CASSHSLDRGRHEQYF,TGTGCCAGTTCCCACTCCTTGGACAGGGGTAGGCACGAGCAGTACTTC
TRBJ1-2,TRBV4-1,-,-,CASSQEVGRTYYTF,TGCGCCAGCAGCCAAGAAGTAGGCAGGACTTATTACACCTTC
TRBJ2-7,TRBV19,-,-,CASSIGTPSYEQYF,TGTGCCAGTAGTATCGGGACACCCTCCTACGAGCAGTACTTC
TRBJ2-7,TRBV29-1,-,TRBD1,CSLINDRAPLKHSYEQYF,TGCAGTTTAATAAACGACAGGGCCCCCCTTAAGCACTCCTACGAGCAGTACTTC
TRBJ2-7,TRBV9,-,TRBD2,CASSVEPSGSRDEQYF,TGTGCCAGCAGCGTAGAACCTAGCGGGAGTCGGGACGAGCAGTACTTC
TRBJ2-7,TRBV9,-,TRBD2,CASSPGGSYEQYF,TGTGCCAGCAGTCCGGGGGGTTCCTACGAGCAGTACTTC
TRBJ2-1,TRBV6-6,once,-,CASSYPTENEQFF,TGTGCCAGCAGTTACCCGACAGAGAATGAGCAGTTCTTC